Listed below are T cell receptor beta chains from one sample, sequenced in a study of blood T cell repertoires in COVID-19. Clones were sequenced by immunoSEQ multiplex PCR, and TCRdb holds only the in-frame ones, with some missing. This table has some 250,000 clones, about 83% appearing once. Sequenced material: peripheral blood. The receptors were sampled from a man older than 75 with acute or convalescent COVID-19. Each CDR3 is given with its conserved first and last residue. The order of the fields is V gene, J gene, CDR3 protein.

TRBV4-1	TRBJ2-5	CASSQGTGEETQYF
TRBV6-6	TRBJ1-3	CASSGQPDSGNTIYF
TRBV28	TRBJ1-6	CASSWGGNSPLHF
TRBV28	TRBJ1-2	CASSLMSGATISYGYTF
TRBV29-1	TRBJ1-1	CSVGPGHTNTEAFF
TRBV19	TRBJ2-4	CASSIEVLAGSGKNIQYF
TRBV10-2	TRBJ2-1	CASSEYDGGHNEQFF
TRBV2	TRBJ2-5	CASKELAGPQETQYF
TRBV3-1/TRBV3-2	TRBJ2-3	CASSQEGGRVATQYF
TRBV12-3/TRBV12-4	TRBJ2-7	CASTRTGGYEQYF
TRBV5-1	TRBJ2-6	CASSGGAGANVLTF
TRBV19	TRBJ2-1	CASLAGGLINEQFF
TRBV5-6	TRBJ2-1	CASSLWTATGQLYNEQFF
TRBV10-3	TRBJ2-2	CAISDPPGRGETGELFF
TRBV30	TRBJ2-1	CAWSVASPERNEQFF
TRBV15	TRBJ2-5	CATSRDPTGIETQYF